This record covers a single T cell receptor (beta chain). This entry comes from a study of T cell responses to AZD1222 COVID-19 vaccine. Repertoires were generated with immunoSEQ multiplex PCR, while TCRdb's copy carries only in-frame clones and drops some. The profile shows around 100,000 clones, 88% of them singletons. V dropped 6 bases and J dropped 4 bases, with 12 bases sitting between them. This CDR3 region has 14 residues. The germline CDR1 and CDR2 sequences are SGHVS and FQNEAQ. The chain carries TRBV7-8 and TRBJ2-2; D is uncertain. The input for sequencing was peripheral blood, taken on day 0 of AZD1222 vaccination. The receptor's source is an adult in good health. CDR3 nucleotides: TGTGCCAGCAGGGGGTGGTTTGGCACCGGGGAGCTGTTTTTT. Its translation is CASRGWFGTGELFF.